The 10 T cell receptor beta chains given below trace back to one sample, sequenced in a study of blood T cell repertoires in COVID-19. Generated by immunoSEQ multiplex PCR, the TCRdb table keeps only in-frame clones and is missing some. The sample includes 200,000 to 300,000 clones, approximately 80% of them seen just once. What was sequenced was peripheral blood. The receptors come from a woman of 80 years or more with acute or convalescent COVID-19.

This chain uses TRBV5-4 with TRBJ2-2, with a possible D match to TRBD1 (5 bases). The germline V gene encodes CDR1 SGHNT and CDR2 YYREEE (reference sequence). V was trimmed by 0 bases and J by 1 base, leaving 10 bases between them. This CDR3 is built from 16 residues. CDR3 sequence reads: CASSLAGRGNTGELFF. The CDR3 nucleotides read TGTGCCAGCAGCTTGGCCGGTAGGGGGAACACCGGGGAGCTGTTTTTT. Full variable domain (missing parts from reference TRBV5-4 and TRBJ2-2): ETGVTQSPTHLIKTRGQQVTLRCSSQSGHNTVSWYQQALGQGPQFIFQYYREEENGRGNFPPRFSGLQFPNYSSELNVNALELDDSALYLCASSLAGRGNTGELFFGEGSRLTVL.

Worth noting for this clone: The sample has other DNA sequences that encode this CDR3 too. V usage is TRBV27 and J usage is TRBJ2-1; D not certain. The CDR3 sequence is 13 residues long. Trimming removed 3 bases at V and 3 bases at J, with 6 bases between. The germline gives CDR1 MNHEY, CDR2 SMNVEV (reference sequence). This CDR3 reads CASSLRSYNEQFF. CDR3 in DNA: TGTGCCAGCAGTTTGAGAAGCTACAATGAGCAGTTCTTC.

The V and J genes are TRBV5-1 and TRBJ1-2; D is possibly TRBD1 (6 bases). Germline CDR1 SGHRS, CDR2 YFSETQ. Trimming shortened V by 0 bases and J by 7 bases, and 19 bases separated the two germline ends. This CDR3 comprises 16 residues. CDR3 bases: TGCGCCAGCAGCTTGGCAGACGGGGACATCTCAGGTGGCTACACCTTC. It is translated as CASSLADGDISGGYTF.

This rearrangement joins TRBV5-1 to TRBJ1-4; the D gene is possibly TRBD1 (5 bases). Trimming removed 0 bases at V and 4 bases at J, with 10 bases between. CDR1 SGHRS and CDR2 YFSETQ come from the germline V gene. This CDR3 contains 15 residues. CDR3 region: CASSLAATVNEKLFF. The CDR3 DNA sequence: TGCGCCAGCAGCTTGGCCGCGACAGTTAATGAAAAACTGTTTTTT.

DNA for the CDR3: TGTGCCAGCAACTCCCCTGGTAGCTCCTACGAGCAGTACTTC. Translated, it gives CASNSPGSSYEQYF. The rearrangement joins TRBV28 to TRBJ2-7; no reliable D call. Germline CDR1 is MDHEN and CDR2 is SYDVKM. V was pared by 7 bases and J by 0 bases, with 13 bases between. The CDR3 has 14 residues. The full variable domain, with the rest looked up from reference TRBV28 and TRBJ2-7, is DVKVTQSSRYLVKRTGEKVFLECVQDMDHENMFWYRQDPGLGLRLIYFSYDVKMKEKGDIPEGYSVSREKKERFSLILESASTNQTSMYLCASNSPGSSYEQYFGPGTRLTVT.

The chain links TRBV28 to TRBJ2-1; no definite D call. Per germline, CDR1 MDHEN and CDR2 SYDVKM. Trimming pared 1 base from V and 3 bases from J, leaving 13 bases between. The CDR3 is 16 amino acids. The CDR3 loop is CASSLFSWRDYNEQFF. CDR3 nucleotides: TGTGCCAGCAGTTTATTTTCGTGGAGAGACTACAATGAGCAGTTCTTC.

V usage is TRBV10-3 and J usage is TRBJ2-5, with 7 bases identical to TRBD2. CDR3 length: 15 amino acids. The germline V gene has CDR1 ENHRY and CDR2 SYGVKD. V lost 2 bases to trimming and J lost 2 bases; unmatched junction nucleotides: 5. The CDR3 here is CAISEGPSGQETQYF. CDR3 DNA sequence: TGTGCCATCAGTGAGGGGCCTAGCGGACAAGAGACCCAGTACTTC.

The chain combines TRBV28 with TRBJ1-2; possible D gene TRBD1, 5 bases. Looked up from germline, CDR1 is MDHEN and CDR2 is SYDVKM. V was clipped by 2 bases and J by 0 bases, with 10 bases between them. The CDR3 extends over 15 amino acids. CDR3 nucleotides: TGTGCCAGCAGTTTAGGGGGGGGAGCTAACTATGGCTACACCTTC. Translating it yields CASSLGGGANYGYTF.

V usage is TRBV19 and J usage is TRBJ2-1; tentative D call: TRBD1 (5 bases). Germline CDR1 LNHDA, CDR2 SQIVND (reference sequence). This CDR3 is 16 amino acids long. V was shortened by 3 bases and J by 2 bases, with 14 bases between the two germline ends. CDR3 sequence reads: CASSMLQGGPYNEQFF. The CDR3 DNA follows: TGTGCCAGTAGTATGCTGCAGGGTGGTCCCTACAATGAGCAGTTCTTC.

This clone occurred once. The chain recombines TRBV4-1 with TRBJ2-1, with D possibly TRBD2 on 5 matching bases. CDR1 MGHRA and CDR2 YSYEKL come from the germline V gene. The V gene lost 1 base and the J gene lost 4 bases, with 14 bases spanning the gap. The CDR3 runs to 16 residues. For the CDR3, the DNA is TGCGCCAGCAGCCAAGGATCCGGGGTCGGTTACAATGAGCAGTTCTTC. Amino acids: CASSQGSGVGYNEQFF.